What follows are 9 T cell receptor beta chains derived from one specimen sequenced in a study of T cells in Graves' hyperthyroidism and ophthalmopathy (dated by TCRdb to about 2019). Library construction relied on multiplex PCR. Sequencing was carried out with an Illumina HiSeq 2000. The TCR beta CDR3 regions were amplified from the RNA transcripts. For the first round of RT-PCR on the TCR CDR3, the HTBI primer set was used together with the Qiagen OneStep RT-PCR kit. TCRdb cleaned the public reads at Q25 with fastp, built clones with MiXCR and kept in-frame beta chains. A single entry per CDR3 protein holds the most common genes and DNA from its merged rows. In this sample the table shows around 300,000 distinct CDR3 sequences, roughly 20% of which occur a single time. About two fifths of the sample rests with the top ten. The sequenced material came from blood. The receptors were sampled from a man in his fifties with Graves' ophthalmopathy.

Regarding this clonotype: The limits of the CDR3 on the DNA are not certain, so only TCRdb's listed CDR3 is given. This rearrangement joins TRBV30 to TRBJ1-3; no DNA check was done on the table's D call, TRBD1. Germline values: CDR1 GTSNPN, CDR2 SVGIG (reference sequence). Termini included, the CDR3 measures 13 amino acids. The CDR3 is CAWGQGAGNTTYF.

The chain recombines TRBV12-3 or TRBV12-4 with TRBJ2-7; 8 bases fit TRBD2. V lost 6 bases to trimming and J lost 5 bases; unmatched junction nucleotides: 6. This CDR3 has 13 residues. The CDR3 sequence: CASSRSGSHEQYF. The CDR3 nucleotides read TGTGCCAGCAGCCGCAGCGGGAGTCACGAGCAGTACTTC.

In the case of this clonotype: A much larger clone lies one base from this, so it may be a read error. V is TRBV6-1 and J is TRBJ2-7; 9 positions match TRBD1. The CDR3 sequence is 16 residues long. Trimming removed 6 bases from V and 3 bases from J; junction bases left unmatched: 12. The V gene's germline CDR1 is MNHNS and CDR2 SASEGT. The CDR3 sequence is CASSSSKDRGNYEQYF. In DNA form, the CDR3 reads TGTGCCAGCAGCTCGAGTAAGGACAGGGGAAACTACGAGCAGTACTTC.

This clonotype was detected a few times. The genes are TRBV20-1 and TRBJ1-5, with TRBD1 matching over 10 bases. The V segment lost 1 base and the J segment 6 bases; nucleotides outside the gene matches: 3. This CDR3 spans 14 amino acids. In germline, CDR1 is DFQATT, CDR2 SNEGSKA (reference sequence). The CDR3 reads CSARGQGAGQPQHF. DNA of the CDR3: TGCAGTGCTAGAGGACAGGGGGCTGGTCAGCCCCAGCATTTT.

This clonotype was counted at least ten times. This chain joins TRBV12-3 or TRBV12-4 and TRBJ2-1, with 9 bases lining up with TRBD2. This CDR3 region has 13 residues. V lost 3 bases and J lost 10; bases outside the gene matches: 4. This CDR3 reads CASSFRGLAEQFF. CDR3 bases: TGTGCCAGCAGTTTCCGGGGACTAGCAGAGCAGTTCTTC.

In this sample, this clonotype turned up a few times. This sequence joins TRBV20-1 and TRBJ2-7; TRBD1 aligns across 10 bases. V dropped 6 bases and J dropped 4; count of bases not matched to a gene: 6. This CDR3 region has 13 residues. Per the germline V gene, CDR1 is DFQATT and CDR2 is SNEGSKA (reference sequence). The CDR3 DNA is TGCAGTGCCCAGACAGGGGGCGAGTACGAGCAGTACTTC. It encodes CSAQTGGEYEQYF.

J is TRBJ1-5 and V is TRBV24-1; maybe TRBD1 (6 bases). Germline CDR1 KGHDR, CDR2 SFDVKD. CDR3 length: 17 amino acids. The V end was cut by 2 bases, the J end by 4 bases, with 17 bases between. CDR3 sequence: CATSDSGWGRGNQPQHF. The CDR3 DNA reads TGTGCCACCAGTGATTCAGGGTGGGGGCGCGGGAATCAGCCCCAGCATTTT.

With respect to this clonotype: A much larger clone lies one base from this, so it may be a read error. This sequence joins TRBV27 and TRBJ1-2, with TRBD1 matching 12 bases. Germline loops: CDR1 MNHEY, CDR2 SMNVEV (reference sequence). Trimming cost V 2 bases and J 8 bases; bases outside gene matches: 6. This CDR3 has 15 residues. CDR3 region: CASSLTGQGAFGYTF. CDR3 bases: TGTGCCAGCAGTTTAACGGGACAGGGGGCGTTCGGCTACACCTTC.

This clonotype was found a few times. This chain uses TRBV5-1 with TRBJ2-7; possibly TRBD1 or TRBD2 for D (8 bases each). The CDR3 covers 16 residues. Germline CDR1 SGHRS, CDR2 YFSETQ. Trimming removed 4 bases at V and 1 base at J, with 18 bases between. Here the CDR3 reads CASSLAGGGGSYEQYF. CDR3 nucleotide sequence: TGCGCCAGCAGCCTCGCAGGGGGCGGGGGGTCCTACGAGCAGTACTTC.